Sequencing of this T cell receptor beta chain was carried out in a study of T-cell memory formation after mild COVID-19. Study background: Most TCR clusters belonged to a single donor. Study results and caveats: Several responding clones turned up in pre-infection memory, indicating that cross-reactive memory may have taken part. The second-wave clones peaking on day 37 were not confirmed as SARS-CoV-2-specific.

From 5'RACE with constant-segment primers came TCR alpha and TCR beta cDNA libraries that carried sample barcodes and UMIs. Each CDR3 protein is one row after TCRdb ran MiXCR on the 5' RACE reads. This table has around 340,000 distinct CDR3 sequences, more than 20% appearing once. This clonotype has only one observation. The antigen is not known. This CDR3 spans 13 amino acids. V was trimmed by 5 bases and J by 8 bases, leaving 13 bases between them. The rearrangement uses TRBV12-3 or TRBV12-4 and TRBJ2-4, with D possibly being TRBD1 or TRBD2 (5 bases each). This clonotype was obtained from an adult woman who had mild COVID-19 (a few samples of this study predate the infection). Cell type and time point are not known. Sequenced: PBMCs or a T cell subset sorted from them (not recorded which). The CDR3 region has the DNA TGTGCCAGCAGTCTCCAGGTGGGGGACATTCAGTACTTC. Its translation is CASSLQVGDIQYF.